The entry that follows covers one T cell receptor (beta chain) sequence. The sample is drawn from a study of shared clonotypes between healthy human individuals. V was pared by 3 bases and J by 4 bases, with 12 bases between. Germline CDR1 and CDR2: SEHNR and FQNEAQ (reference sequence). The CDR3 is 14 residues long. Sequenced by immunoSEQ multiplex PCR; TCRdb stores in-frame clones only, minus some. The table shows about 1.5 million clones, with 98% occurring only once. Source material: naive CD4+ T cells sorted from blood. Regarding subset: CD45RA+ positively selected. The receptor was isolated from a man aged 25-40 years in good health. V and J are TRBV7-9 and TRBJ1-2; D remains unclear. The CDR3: CASSFVSEPYGYTF. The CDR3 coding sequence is TGTGCCAGCAGCTTCGTATCTGAACCCTATGGCTACACCTTC.